This TCR beta chain comes out of a study of shared clonotypes between healthy human individuals. On this clone: Its target is unknown.

V gave up 3 bases and J gave up 1 base; unmatched junction bases: 0. Germline CDR1 reads SNHLY; CDR2 reads FYNNEI. The CDR3 is 13 residues long. Study-wide results and caveats: Between a handful of donors, naive CD4 clonotypes were shared at a level of about 5%.

The table came from immunoSEQ multiplex PCR; TCRdb's copy has only in-frame clones and leaves some out. The data show around 2,000,000 clones, roughly 94% seen once. Sequenced: naive CD4+ T cells sorted from blood. Subset described: CD45RA+ positively selected. This receptor was taken from a man aged 18-30 years in good health. The chain combines TRBV2 with TRBJ2-7; 7 bases line up with TRBD1. CDR3 in amino acids: CASSEGQSYEQYF. The CDR3 region has the DNA TGTGCCAGCAGTGAGGGACAGTCCTACGAGCAGTACTTC.